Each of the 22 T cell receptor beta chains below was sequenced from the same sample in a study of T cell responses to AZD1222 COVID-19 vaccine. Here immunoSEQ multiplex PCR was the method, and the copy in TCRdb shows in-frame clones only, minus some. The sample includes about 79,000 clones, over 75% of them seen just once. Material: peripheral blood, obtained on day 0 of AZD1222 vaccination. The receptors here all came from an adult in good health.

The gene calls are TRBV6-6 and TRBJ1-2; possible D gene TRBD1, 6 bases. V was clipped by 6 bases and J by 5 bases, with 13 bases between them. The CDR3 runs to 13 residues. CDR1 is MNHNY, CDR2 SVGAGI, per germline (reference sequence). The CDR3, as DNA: TGTGCCAGCAGACGACAGGAGGAGTATGGCTACACCTTC. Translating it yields CASRRQEEYGYTF.

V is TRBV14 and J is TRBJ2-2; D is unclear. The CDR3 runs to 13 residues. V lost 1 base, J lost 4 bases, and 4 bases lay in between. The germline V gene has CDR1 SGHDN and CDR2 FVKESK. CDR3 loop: CASSQGPTGELFF. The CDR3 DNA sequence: TGTGCCAGCAGCCAAGGGCCCACCGGGGAGCTGTTTTTT.

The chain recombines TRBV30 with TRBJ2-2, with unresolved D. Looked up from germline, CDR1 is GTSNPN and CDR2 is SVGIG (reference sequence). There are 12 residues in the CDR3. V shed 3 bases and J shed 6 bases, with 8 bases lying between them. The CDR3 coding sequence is TGTGCCTGGAGGCCCGAGGCCGGGGAGCTGTTTTTT. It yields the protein CAWRPEAGELFF.

For the CDR3, the DNA is TGCGCCAGCAGCCCGGGACTCCACAATCAGCCCCAGCATTTT. As protein: CASSPGLHNQPQHF. The chain links TRBV5-1 to TRBJ1-5, with D possibly TRBD1 on 5 matching bases. CDR1 is SGHRS and CDR2 is YFSETQ in the germline V gene. There are 14 residues in the CDR3. Trimming removed 4 bases at V and 3 bases at J, with 11 bases between. The full variable domain, with the rest looked up from reference TRBV5-1 and TRBJ1-5, is KAGVTQTPRYLIKTRGQQVTLSCSPISGHRSVSWYQQTPGQGLQFLFEYFSETQRNKGNFPGRFSGRQFSNSRSEMNVSTLELGDSALYLCASSPGLHNQPQHFGDGTRLSIL.

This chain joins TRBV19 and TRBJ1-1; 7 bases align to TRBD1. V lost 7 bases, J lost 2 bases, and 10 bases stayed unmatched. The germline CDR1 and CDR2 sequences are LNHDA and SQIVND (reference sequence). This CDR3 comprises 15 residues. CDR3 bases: TGTGCCAGTACGTGGCAGGGGGAAGTTAACACTGAAGCTTTCTTT. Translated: CASTWQGEVNTEAFF.

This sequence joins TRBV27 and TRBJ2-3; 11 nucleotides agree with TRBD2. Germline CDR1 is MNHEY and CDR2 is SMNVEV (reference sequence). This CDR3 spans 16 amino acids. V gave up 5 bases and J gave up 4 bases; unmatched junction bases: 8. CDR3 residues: CASSPLAGGPADTQYF. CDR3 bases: TGTGCCAGCAGTCCCTTAGCGGGAGGGCCTGCAGATACGCAGTATTTT.

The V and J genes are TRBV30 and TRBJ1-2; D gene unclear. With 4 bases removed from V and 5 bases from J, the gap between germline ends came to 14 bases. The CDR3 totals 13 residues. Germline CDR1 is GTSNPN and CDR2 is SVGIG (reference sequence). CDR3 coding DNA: TGTGCCTGGACCTCGACCAACGCATATGGCTACACCTTC. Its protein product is CAWTSTNAYGYTF. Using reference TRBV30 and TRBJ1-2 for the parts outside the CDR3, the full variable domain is SQTIHQWPATLVQPVGSPLSLECTVEGTSNPNLYWYRQAAGRGLQLLFYSVGIGQISSEVPQNLSASRPQDRQFILSSKKLLLSDSGFYLCAWTSTNAYGYTFGSGTRLTVV.

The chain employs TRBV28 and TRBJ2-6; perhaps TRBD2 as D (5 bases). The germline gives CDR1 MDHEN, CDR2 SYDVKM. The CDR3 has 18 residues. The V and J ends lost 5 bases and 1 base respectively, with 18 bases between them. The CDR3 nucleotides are TGTGCCAGCAGTAGCTCGGGATTCATACCTTCTGGGGCCAACGTCCTGACTTTC. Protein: CASSSSGFIPSGANVLTF. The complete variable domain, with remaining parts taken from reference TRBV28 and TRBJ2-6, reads DVKVTQSSRYLVKRTGEKVFLECVQDMDHENMFWYRQDPGLGLRLIYFSYDVKMKEKGDIPEGYSVSREKKERFSLILESASTNQTSMYLCASSSSGFIPSGANVLTFGAGSRLTVL.

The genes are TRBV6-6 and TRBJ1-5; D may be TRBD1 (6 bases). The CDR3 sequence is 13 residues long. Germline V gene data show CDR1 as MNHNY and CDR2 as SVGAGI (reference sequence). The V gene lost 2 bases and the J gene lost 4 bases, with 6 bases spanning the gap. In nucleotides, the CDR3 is TGTGCCAGCAGTTACGACAGGAATCAGCCCCAGCATTTT. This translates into CASSYDRNQPQHF.

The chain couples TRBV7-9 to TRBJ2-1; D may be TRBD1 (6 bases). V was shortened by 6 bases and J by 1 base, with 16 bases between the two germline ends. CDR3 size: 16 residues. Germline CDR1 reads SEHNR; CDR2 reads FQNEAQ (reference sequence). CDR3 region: CASSPGQLSSYNEQFF. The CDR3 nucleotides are TGTGCCAGCAGTCCTGGACAGCTCTCTTCCTACAATGAGCAGTTCTTC.

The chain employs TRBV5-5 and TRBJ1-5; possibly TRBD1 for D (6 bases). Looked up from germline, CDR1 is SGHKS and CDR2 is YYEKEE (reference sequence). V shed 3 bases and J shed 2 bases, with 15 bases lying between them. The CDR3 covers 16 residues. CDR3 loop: CASSSQGKGGNQPQHF. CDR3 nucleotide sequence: TGTGCCAGCAGCTCACAGGGCAAGGGCGGCAATCAGCCCCAGCATTTT.

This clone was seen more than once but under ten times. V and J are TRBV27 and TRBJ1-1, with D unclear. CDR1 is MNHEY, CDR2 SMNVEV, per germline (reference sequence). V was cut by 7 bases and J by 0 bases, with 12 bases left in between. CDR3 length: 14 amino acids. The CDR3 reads CASKRGEMNTEAFF. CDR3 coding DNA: TGTGCCAGCAAGCGCGGAGAAATGAACACTGAAGCTTTCTTT.

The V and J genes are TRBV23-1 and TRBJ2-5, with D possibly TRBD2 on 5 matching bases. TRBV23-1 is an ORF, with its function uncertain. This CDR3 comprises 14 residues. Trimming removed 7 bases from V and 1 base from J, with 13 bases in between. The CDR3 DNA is TGCGCCAGCACCTTGGACTCTGCCCAAGAGACCCAGTACTTC. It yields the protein CASTLDSAQETQYF.

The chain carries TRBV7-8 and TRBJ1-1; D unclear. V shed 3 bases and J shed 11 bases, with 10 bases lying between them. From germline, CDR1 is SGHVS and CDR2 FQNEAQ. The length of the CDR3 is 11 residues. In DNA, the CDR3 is TGTGCCAGCAGCTTCGGTAGGGATGCTTTCTTT. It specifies CASSFGRDAFF.

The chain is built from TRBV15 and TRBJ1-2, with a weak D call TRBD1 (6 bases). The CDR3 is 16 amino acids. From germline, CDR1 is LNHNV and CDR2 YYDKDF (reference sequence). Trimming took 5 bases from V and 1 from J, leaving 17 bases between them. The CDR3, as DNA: TGTGCCACCAGCCCGAGGAGGGGGGCCATTAACTATGGCTACACCTTC. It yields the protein CATSPRRGAINYGYTF.

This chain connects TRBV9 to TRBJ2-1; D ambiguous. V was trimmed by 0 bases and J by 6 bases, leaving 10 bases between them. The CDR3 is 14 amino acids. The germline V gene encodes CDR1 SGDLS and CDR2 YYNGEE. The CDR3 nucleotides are TGTGCCAGCAGCGTAGTCAGTCCAGGCAATGAGCAGTTCTTC. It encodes CASSVVSPGNEQFF. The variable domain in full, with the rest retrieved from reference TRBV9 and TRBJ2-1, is DSGVTQTPKHLITATGQRVTLRCSPRSGDLSVYWYQQSLDQGLQFLIQYYNGEERAKGNILERFSAQQFPDLHSELNLSSLELGDSALYFCASSVVSPGNEQFFGPGTRLTVL.

The CDR3 nucleotides are TGCGCCAGCACCAGCGGGGGGGCCGGGGAGACCCAGTACTTC. This gives the protein CASTSGGAGETQYF. The V gene is TRBV5-1, the J gene TRBJ2-5; 10 bases agree with TRBD2. V trimming: 6 bases; J trimming: 5 bases; junction bases outside the gene matches: 7. Germline CDR1 and CDR2: SGHRS and YFSETQ. This CDR3 is 14 amino acids long.

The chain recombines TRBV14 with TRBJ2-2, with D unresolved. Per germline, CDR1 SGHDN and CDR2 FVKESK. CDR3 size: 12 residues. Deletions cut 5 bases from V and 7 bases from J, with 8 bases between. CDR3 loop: CASSYYGGELFF. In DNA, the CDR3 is TGTGCCAGCAGCTACTACGGCGGGGAGCTGTTTTTT.

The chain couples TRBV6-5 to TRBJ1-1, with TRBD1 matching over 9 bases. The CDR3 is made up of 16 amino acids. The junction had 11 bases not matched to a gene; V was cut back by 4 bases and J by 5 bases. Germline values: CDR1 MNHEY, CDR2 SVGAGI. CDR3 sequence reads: CASSSTSTGGRTEAFF. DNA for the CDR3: TGTGCCAGCAGTTCGACCTCTACAGGGGGCCGGACTGAAGCTTTCTTT.

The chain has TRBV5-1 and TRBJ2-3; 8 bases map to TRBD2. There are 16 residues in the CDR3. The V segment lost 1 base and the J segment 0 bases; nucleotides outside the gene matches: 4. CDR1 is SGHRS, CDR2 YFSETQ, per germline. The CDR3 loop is CASSLQQRGSTDTQYF. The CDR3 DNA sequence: TGCGCCAGCAGCTTGCAGCAGCGGGGGAGCACAGATACGCAGTATTTT.

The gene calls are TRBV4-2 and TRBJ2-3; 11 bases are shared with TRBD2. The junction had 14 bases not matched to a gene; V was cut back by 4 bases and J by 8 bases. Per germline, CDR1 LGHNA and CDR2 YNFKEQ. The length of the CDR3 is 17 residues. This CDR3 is CASSLADGSGRVATQYF. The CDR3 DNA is TGTGCCAGCAGCCTTGCAGACGGTAGCGGGAGGGTCGCTACGCAGTATTTT.

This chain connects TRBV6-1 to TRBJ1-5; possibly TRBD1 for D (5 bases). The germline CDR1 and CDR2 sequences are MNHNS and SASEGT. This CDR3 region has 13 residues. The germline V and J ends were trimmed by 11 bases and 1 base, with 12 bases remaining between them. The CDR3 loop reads CAGQAGSNQPQHF. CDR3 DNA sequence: TGTGCCGGTCAAGCAGGGAGCAATCAGCCCCAGCATTTT.